The following is a T cell receptor beta chain sequence with its context. This record belongs to a study of blood T cell repertoires in COVID-19. Authors' processing steps: Amplifying reference gene primers gave estimates of nucleated cell counts. TCRdb's table, derived via immunoSEQ multiplex PCR, lists solely in-frame clones and lacks some. D and trimming were read from the DNA, whereas the V and J calls and clone size are those reported in that table. The sample yields roughly 100,000 clones, over 70% seen once. The germline CDR1 and CDR2 sequences are LNHDA and SQIVND (reference sequence). The CDR3 spans 18 residues. The V and J ends lost 3 bases and 0 bases, in that order; junction bases with no gene match: 9.

The clonotype originates from a woman of 80 years or more with acute or convalescent COVID-19. The sequenced sample consisted of peripheral blood. The rearrangement joins TRBV19 to TRBJ2-2, with TRBD2 identical over 8 bases. The CDR3 reads CASSMIRAGETNTGELFF. The CDR3 DNA is TGTGCCAGTAGTATGATAAGAGCGGGAGAGACGAACACCGGGGAGCTGTTTTTT.